This T cell receptor (beta chain) was identified in a study of sequential checkpoint blockade in melanoma. Treatment specified: randomized to nivolumab then ipilimumab (arm A) or the reverse (arm B). Some clones are missing from TCRdb's copy, which holds only in-frame ones; the method was immunoSEQ multiplex PCR. The sample records approximately 11,000 clones, about 50% being singletons. The CDR3 length is 17 residues. V is TRBV21-1 and J is TRBJ2-1; the D segment call TRBD2 is taken from the table without a DNA check. TRBV21-1 is assigned pseudogene status. The receptor was isolated from a human donor with melanoma. Sequencing used CD8+ T cells sorted from blood (inferred from file names), obtained from a patient given nivolumab and ipilimumab in sequence. This chain's CDR3 is CASSEDTKRETYNEQFF. Here the CDR3 DNA reads TGTGCCAGCAGCGAGGACACTAAGCGGGAGACCTACAATGAGCAGTTCTTC.